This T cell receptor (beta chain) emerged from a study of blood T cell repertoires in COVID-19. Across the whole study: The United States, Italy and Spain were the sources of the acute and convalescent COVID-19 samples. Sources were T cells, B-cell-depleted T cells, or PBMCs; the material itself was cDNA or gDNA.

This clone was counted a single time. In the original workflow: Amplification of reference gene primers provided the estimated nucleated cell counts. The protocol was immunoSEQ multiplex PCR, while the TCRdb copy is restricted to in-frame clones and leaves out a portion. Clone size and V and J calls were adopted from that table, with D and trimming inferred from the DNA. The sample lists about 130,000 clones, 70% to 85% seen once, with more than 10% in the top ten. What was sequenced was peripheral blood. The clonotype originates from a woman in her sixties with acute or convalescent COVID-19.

CDR3 sequence (DNA): TGTGCCAGCAGCCCAGGGGGAAACTCCTACAATGAGCAGTTCTTC. Its translation is CASSPGGNSYNEQFF. The J gene is TRBJ2-1, the V gene TRBV5-4; 7 bases line up with TRBD1. The trim removed 4 bases at V and 0 bases at J, leaving 4 bases unmatched. Germline CDR1 reads SGHNT; CDR2 reads YYREEE (reference sequence). The CDR3 totals 15 residues.